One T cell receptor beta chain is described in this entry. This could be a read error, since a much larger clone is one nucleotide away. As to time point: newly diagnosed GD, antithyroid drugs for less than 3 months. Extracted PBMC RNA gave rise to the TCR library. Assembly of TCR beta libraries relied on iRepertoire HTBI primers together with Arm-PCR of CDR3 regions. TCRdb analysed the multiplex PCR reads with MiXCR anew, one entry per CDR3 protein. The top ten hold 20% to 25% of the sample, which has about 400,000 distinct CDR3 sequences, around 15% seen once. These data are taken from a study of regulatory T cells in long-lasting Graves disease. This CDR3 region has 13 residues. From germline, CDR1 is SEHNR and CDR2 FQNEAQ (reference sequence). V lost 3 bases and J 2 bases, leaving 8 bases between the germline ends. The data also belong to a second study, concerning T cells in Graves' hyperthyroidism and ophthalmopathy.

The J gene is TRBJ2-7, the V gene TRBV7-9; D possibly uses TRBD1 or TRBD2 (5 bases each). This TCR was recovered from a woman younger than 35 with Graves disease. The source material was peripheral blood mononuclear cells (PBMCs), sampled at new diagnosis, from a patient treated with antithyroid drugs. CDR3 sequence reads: CASSFRGAYEQYF. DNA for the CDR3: TGTGCCAGCAGCTTCCGAGGGGCCTACGAGCAGTACTTC.